One T cell receptor beta chain is described in this entry. The CDR3 runs 14 residues. Germline lookup yields CDR1 ENHRY and CDR2 SYGVKD. V was cut by 4 bases and J by 1 base, with 10 bases left in between. The data were obtained in a study of blood T cell repertoires in COVID-19. Study-level information: Whether acute or convalescent, the COVID-19 samples came from the United States, Italy and Spain. T cells, B-cell-depleted T cells, or PBMCs supplied cDNA or gDNA.

Original methodology: By means of reference gene primer amplification, nucleated cell counts were estimated. Sequencing used immunoSEQ multiplex PCR; TCRdb keeps in-frame clones, though not all of them. D and trimming come from the DNA, and the V and J calls and clone size come from that table. This table holds 200,000 to 300,000 clones, around 84% found once. The chain is built from TRBV10-3 and TRBJ1-1; weak D call: TRBD1 (6 bases). This receptor was obtained from a woman between 70 and 85 years old with active or convalescent COVID-19. The specimen was peripheral blood. CDR3 nucleotides: TGTGCCATCAGTGGGGACACCCCGAACACTGAAGCTTTCTTT. It translates to CAISGDTPNTEAFF.